This TCR beta chain was captured in a study of PD-1 blockade in mismatch repair-deficient tumors (TCRdb year 2017). For the wider study: Between late 2013 and 2016, the trial enrolled about 78 consecutive patients with more than nine types of mismatch repair-deficient cancer, all of whom had received prior treatment and were progressing. Tumor-associated T cell clones were tracked in the peripheral blood of patients responding to PD-1 blockade by deep sequencing of TCR CDR3 regions. Broad study findings and their caveats: Tumor-resident clones, often undetectable in blood before treatment, expanded rapidly after pembrolizumab and then contracted, generally before radiologic responses.

Looking up the germline V gene yields CDR1 KGHSH and CDR2 LQKENI. The CDR3 runs 15 amino acids, cysteine and phenylalanine included. The read is trimmed to its CDR3 DNA, 45 bases read in frame from base 1. The junction shows trimming of 3 bases on V and 0 bases on J, plus 9 bases between the germline ends. Mismatch repair deficiency was established in every enrolled patient by polymerase chain reaction or immunohistochemistry. TCR sequencing was performed for three patients who responded to pembrolizumab therapy. In the phase II trial, pembrolizumab PD-1 blockade was tested prospectively in advanced mismatch repair-deficient cancers, no matter which tissue of origin the cancers came from. Peripheral blood T cell samples were gathered serially, both before PD-1 blockade started and at multiple time points afterward. Blood sampling time points were reported as weeks after the first dose of pembrolizumab.

The library was prepared using the immunoSEQ multiplex PCR assay. Imported from immuneACCESS, the table was reduced by TCRdb to in-frame sequences with V and J called. These copies leave out some clones; in studies compared against another copy, an unresolved V gene accounts for under half, and the cause of the remainder is not known. The sample data list approximately 38,000 clones, and more than 75% of these were observed just once. The ten largest clonotypes hold approximately 3.9% of the sample. As concerns this clone: Its recognized antigen is unknown. It has no much larger one-base neighbor in the sample; base qualities were not kept.

The rearranged chain carries TRBV18 and TRBJ2-1; TRBD2 is a possible D gene, resting on 5 matching bases. The sample was peripheral blood, taken around 76 weeks after starting pembrolizumab. The receptor was isolated from an adult with mismatch repair-deficient cancer. The nucleotides read TGTGCCAGCTCACCCGAGCGGAGCTCCTACAATGAGCAGTTCTTC. The translation is CASSPERSSYNEQFF.